This TCR beta chain came from a study of T cell changes during pregnancy in multiple sclerosis. This clone showed up just once. The CDR3 length is 17 residues. V was shortened by 8 bases and J by 3 bases, with 25 bases between the two germline ends. Germline V gene data show CDR1 as LNHDA and CDR2 as SQIVND (reference sequence). Profiled with immunoSEQ multiplex PCR; TCRdb holds only in-frame clones, not every one. The sample carries tens of thousands of clones, about 91% recorded once. V gene TRBV19 combines with J gene TRBJ1-2; D is unresolved. The sequence was obtained from a female donor with multiple sclerosis, enrolled in a pregnancy study. Source: peripheral blood, taken after pregnancy. The DNA for the CDR3 is TGTGCCAGTCTTATGCCGGGGTCGAGTTTAAGAGACTATGGCTACACCTTC. Translated, it gives CASLMPGSSLRDYGYTF.